The T cell receptor (beta chain) under discussion was sequenced for a study of T cells in Graves' hyperthyroidism and ophthalmopathy. Study background: Peripheral blood specimens were obtained at initial diagnosis, prior to any treatment. Study conclusions and caveats: Most expanded thyroid clonotypes above 0.001 recurred in blood. From stable hyperthyroidism, ophthalmopathy was separated by a 13 V-J model.

From RNA transcripts, TCR beta CDR3 regions were amplified. First-round RT-PCR with HTBI primers amplified the TCR CDR3 region. TCRdb itself ran the multiplex PCR reads through MiXCR, one entry per CDR3 protein. The profile shows around 620,000 distinct CDR3 sequences, around 15% of them singletons. Germline V gives CDR1 GTSNPN, CDR2 SVGIG (reference sequence). This CDR3 region has 13 residues. The V end lost 0 bases, the J end lost 8 bases, and 13 bases lay between the germline ends. In its sample, this clonotype was seen many times. The antigen remains undetermined. V gene TRBV30 combines with J gene TRBJ1-2; D is possibly TRBD1 (5 bases). The receptor was derived from a woman younger than 45 with Graves' hyperthyroidism. The sequenced sample was blood. CDR3: CAWSVGQGRGYTF. CDR3 in DNA: TGTGCCTGGAGTGTAGGGCAGGGTAGAGGCTACACCTTC.